What follows are 26 T cell receptor beta chains derived from one specimen sequenced in a study of response to subunit inactivated influenza vaccine. TCRdb re-analysed the RT-PCR reads in MiXCR, keeping a single row per CDR3 protein. The data show more than 450,000 distinct CDR3 sequences, roughly 10% seen once. The sequencing here drew on PBMCs from blood, taken on the day of vaccination. These receptors all come from a man aged 45-60 years who received an inactivated influenza vaccine.

The J gene is TRBJ2-1, the V gene TRBV30; 8 nucleotides line up with TRBD1. Germline CDR1 is GTSNPN and CDR2 is SVGIG (reference sequence). The CDR3 is 14 residues long. V lost 3 bases and J lost 4; bases outside the gene matches: 5. The CDR3 here is CAWSPGQAYNEQFF. In DNA form, the CDR3 reads TGTGCCTGGAGCCCGGGACAGGCGTACAATGAGCAGTTCTTC.

This chain uses TRBV4-3 with TRBJ1-2; 9 nucleotides match TRBD1. V lost 0 bases to trimming and J lost 7 bases; unmatched junction nucleotides: 9. Looked up from germline, CDR1 is LGHNA and CDR2 is YSLEER. The CDR3 length is 16 residues. The DNA for the CDR3 is TGCGCCAGCAGCCAAGACGGGGGACAGGGAGGGGGTGGCTACACCTTC. Protein product: CASSQDGGQGGGGYTF.

This sequence joins TRBV20-1 and TRBJ2-2; no clear D. The CDR3 is 15 amino acids. Per the germline V gene, CDR1 is DFQATT and CDR2 is SNEGSKA (reference sequence). V lost 5 bases and J lost 5, with 18 bases in between. CDR3 sequence (DNA): TGCAGTGCTCCGGGCGGTCGGGCTAAGACCGGGGAGCTGTTTTTT. Protein product: CSAPGGRAKTGELFF.

This clonotype was detected a few times. The chain recombines TRBV20-1 with TRBJ2-4; D is ambiguous. From germline, CDR1 is DFQATT and CDR2 SNEGSKA (reference sequence). CDR3 length: 13 residues. The DNA of the CDR3 is TGCGGAACGGCCCGAGCGATGGTGAACATTCAGTACTTC. Translating gives CGTARAMVNIQYF.

The table lists this clonotype with a few counts. The chain has TRBV7-8 and TRBJ2-4; D may match TRBD1 or TRBD2 (5 bases each). Deletions cut 1 base from V and 1 base from J, with 11 bases between. Germline V gene sequence: CDR1 SGHVS, CDR2 FQNEAQ. The CDR3 runs 16 residues. The CDR3 protein is CASSLVRWGAKNIQYF. For the CDR3, the DNA is TGTGCCAGCAGCTTAGTCCGGTGGGGGGCCAAAAACATTCAGTACTTC.

This clonotype was observed a handful of times. This chain uses TRBV20-1 with TRBJ1-6; D perhaps matches TRBD1 (5 bases). Deletions cut 1 base from V and 8 bases from J, with 15 bases between. CDR1 and CDR2 from the germline V gene are DFQATT and SNEGSKA (reference sequence). The CDR3 runs 15 residues. This chain's CDR3 is CSARGGGTVYSPLHF. CDR3 nucleotides: TGCAGTGCTAGAGGGGGTGGGACGGTTTATTCACCCCTCCACTTT.

This clonotype was found many times. V and J are TRBV28 and TRBJ2-1; TRBD2 might be the D (6 bases). CDR1 is MDHEN and CDR2 is SYDVKM in the germline V gene. V lost 4 bases, J lost 1 base, and 14 bases lay in between. The CDR3 sequence is 16 residues long. The CDR3 region has the DNA TGTGCCAGCAGTTCGTGGGGCGGGATATCCTACAATGAGCAGTTCTTC. It encodes CASSSWGGISYNEQFF.

This clonotype was detected ten times or more. The V gene is TRBV20-1, the J gene TRBJ1-5; D is possibly TRBD1 (5 bases). The CDR3 length is 13 residues. V was clipped by 6 bases and J by 5 bases, with 14 bases between them. CDR1 and CDR2 (germline): DFQATT, SNEGSKA (reference sequence). CDR3 in DNA: TGCAGTGCAAGGGACCCGGACCATCAGCCCCAGCATTTT. As protein: CSARDPDHQPQHF.

This clonotype was counted many times. V usage is TRBV2 and J usage is TRBJ2-7, with unresolved D. Germline-derived CDR1 and CDR2 are SNHLY and FYNNEI. V was cut by 3 bases and J by 6 bases, with 12 bases left in between. The CDR3 runs to 13 residues. CDR3 DNA: TGTGCCAGCAGTGAGTCGGCAGATAGCGAGCAGTACTTC. The encoded protein is CASSESADSEQYF. Complete variable domain (other parts from reference TRBV2 and TRBJ2-7): EPEVTQTPSHQVTQMGQEVILRCVPISNHLYFYWYRQILGQKVEFLVSFYNNEISEKSEIFDDQFSVERPDGSNFTLKIRSTKLEDSAMYFCASSESADSEQYFGPGTRLTVT.

This chain uses TRBV5-1 with TRBJ2-7; 9 bases align to TRBD1. The V gene's germline CDR1 is SGHRS and CDR2 YFSETQ. The CDR3 contains 15 residues. After removal of 0 bases from V and 2 bases from J, the junction contained 3 bases not matched to a gene. CDR3 bases: TGCGCCAGCAGCTTGGACAGGGGGCATACCTACGAGCAGTACTTC. This encodes CASSLDRGHTYEQYF.

This clonotype was seen repeatedly, ten times or more. This chain joins TRBV3-1 and TRBJ1-6; a possible D gene is TRBD1 (5 bases). The V end was cut by 2 bases, the J end by 4 bases, with 6 bases between. The CDR3 runs 14 residues. The germline V gene has CDR1 LGHDT and CDR2 YNNKEL (reference sequence). CDR3 nucleotide sequence: TGTGCCAGCAGCCAAACAGGATATAATTCACCCCTCCACTTT. Encoded protein: CASSQTGYNSPLHF.

The gene calls are TRBV10-2 and TRBJ2-3; D call uncertain. Germline CDR1 reads WSHSY; CDR2 reads SAAADI. V was clipped by 7 bases and J by 0 bases, with 11 bases between them. The CDR3 spans 14 residues. In DNA form, the CDR3 reads TGCGCCAGCACCGTTAGTAGTAGCACAGATACGCAGTATTTT. It is translated as CASTVSSSTDTQYF.

This clonotype occurred a few times. The rearrangement links TRBV7-9 to TRBJ1-1, with D maybe TRBD1 (6 bases). This CDR3 contains 16 residues. Germline V gene sequence: CDR1 SEHNR, CDR2 FQNEAQ (reference sequence). V was pared by 1 base and J by 0 bases, with 12 bases between. The DNA for the CDR3 is TGTGCCAGCAGCTTAGGGGGGCTCCTAATGAACACTGAAGCTTTCTTT. Translation gives CASSLGGLLMNTEAFF.

This sequence joins TRBV20-1 and TRBJ1-5; no reliable D call. Between the trimmed V and J ends, which lost 4 bases and 3 bases, there was a span of 16 bases. The CDR3 is 15 amino acids. Germline V CDR1 and CDR2: DFQATT, SNEGSKA (reference sequence). The CDR3 reads CSAKKDGQVNQPQHF. CDR3 DNA sequence: TGCAGTGCTAAAAAGGACGGGCAGGTCAATCAGCCCCAGCATTTT.

This clonotype occurred a few times. The chain joins TRBV19 to TRBJ2-7; D possibly corresponds to TRBD2 (5 bases). The CDR3 is 15 residues long. V lost 3 bases to trimming and J lost 2 bases, with 14 bases between them. CDR1 and CDR2 from the germline V gene are LNHDA and SQIVND (reference sequence). The CDR3: CASSIQRGLPYEQYF. In DNA form, the CDR3 reads TGTGCCAGTAGTATTCAGAGAGGGCTACCCTACGAGCAGTACTTC.

This clonotype was counted only a few times. As DNA, the CDR3 is TGTGCCACCTCCGGGGGACCGACGAACACCGGGGAGCTGTTTTTT. This codes for CATSGGPTNTGELFF. The chain couples TRBV7-9 to TRBJ2-2; D is perhaps TRBD2 (6 bases). V gave up 10 bases and J gave up 0 bases, with 15 bases separating them. In germline, CDR1 is SEHNR, CDR2 FQNEAQ (reference sequence). The CDR3 totals 15 residues.

The rearrangement uses TRBV7-8 and TRBJ2-1, with 11 nucleotides matching TRBD2. Germline V gene data show CDR1 as SGHVS and CDR2 as FQNEAQ. The CDR3 is made up of 18 amino acids. V lost 2 bases to trimming and J lost 0 bases; unmatched junction nucleotides: 6. CDR3: CASSLRSGRAHSYNEQFF. The CDR3 region has the DNA TGTGCCAGCAGCTTACGTAGCGGGAGGGCTCACTCCTACAATGAGCAGTTCTTC.

This clonotype was observed a few times. The chain carries TRBV20-1 and TRBJ2-3; possible D gene TRBD2, 6 bases. The V gene's germline CDR1 is DFQATT and CDR2 SNEGSKA (reference sequence). This CDR3 comprises 19 residues. V lost 5 bases and J lost 1, with 28 bases in between. CDR3 DNA: TGCAGTGCTCATACTGGCGGGGACCCAGGGTGGGAAGGCACAGATACGCAGTATTTT. Protein product: CSAHTGGDPGWEGTDTQYF.

This clonotype was picked up a small number of times. This chain uses TRBV4-1 with TRBJ2-2; 7 bases match TRBD1. The CDR3 is 16 residues long. J was trimmed by 4 bases and V by 4 bases; bases with no gene match: 9. The germline CDR1 and CDR2 sequences are MGHRA and YSYEKL. The CDR3 DNA is TGCGCCAGCAGCCTTGGACTTGGACAGGTCACCGGGGAGCTGTTTTTT. Its translation is CASSLGLGQVTGELFF.

This clonotype was counted only a few times. The chain employs TRBV24-1 and TRBJ2-1, with 9 bases fitting TRBD2. Looked up from germline, CDR1 is KGHDR and CDR2 is SFDVKD. This CDR3 is 16 amino acids long. The J segment lost 7 bases and the V segment lost 0 bases, leaving 6 bases of the junction unmatched. The CDR3 loop reads CATSDLAGGPENEQFF. The CDR3 DNA is TGTGCCACCAGTGATTTGGCGGGAGGGCCAGAGAATGAGCAGTTCTTC.

The sample holds a few counts of this clonotype. The chain carries TRBV6-5 and TRBJ2-3; tentative D call: TRBD2 (6 bases). V was shortened by 0 bases and J by 2 bases, with 12 bases between the two germline ends. The germline V gene encodes CDR1 MNHEY and CDR2 SVGAGI. This CDR3 has 16 residues. CDR3 region: CASSYSGGVPTDTQYF. CDR3 nucleotides: TGTGCCAGCAGTTACTCGGGGGGAGTCCCCACAGATACGCAGTATTTT.

The CDR3 loop is CASNLNGEGNEQFF. CDR3 in DNA: TGTGCCAGCAACCTGAACGGGGAGGGCAATGAGCAGTTCTTC. The rearrangement uses TRBV12-3 or TRBV12-4 and TRBJ2-1; 7 bases agree with TRBD2. This CDR3 is 14 amino acids long. V gave up 7 bases and J gave up 6 bases; unmatched junction bases: 9.

This clonotype was seen a few times. The rearrangement links TRBV5-1 to TRBJ2-1; 11 positions agree with TRBD2. This CDR3 is 17 amino acids long. Germline V gene lookup returns CDR1 SGHRS and CDR2 YFSETQ. The trim removed 0 bases at V and 6 bases at J, leaving 8 bases unmatched. The CDR3 coding sequence is TGCGCCAGCAGCTTGGCCGGGCTAGCGGGGGGCCTCAATGAGCAGTTCTTC. This encodes CASSLAGLAGGLNEQFF.

This clonotype came up many times. The V gene is TRBV29-1, the J gene TRBJ2-4; TRBD2 matches 8 bases. The ends lost 1 base at V and 9 bases at J; junction bases unmatched: 5. The germline V gene encodes CDR1 SQVTM and CDR2 ANQGSEA. The CDR3 extends over 13 amino acids. Here the CDR3 DNA reads TGCAGCGTTGAAGTGACGGGAGGGGGCATTCAGTACTTC. This gives the protein CSVEVTGGGIQYF. The complete variable domain, with remaining parts taken from reference TRBV29-1 and TRBJ2-4, reads SAVISQKPSRDICQRGTSLTIQCQVDSQVTMMFWYRQQPGQSLTLIATANQGSEATYESGFVIDKFPISRPNLTFSTLTVSNMSPEDSSIYLCSVEVTGGGIQYFGAGTRLSVL.

The chain joins TRBV29-1 to TRBJ2-7; D is unclear. Per the germline V gene, CDR1 is SQVTM and CDR2 is ANQGSEA. Trimming took off 4 bases at V and 3 bases at J, with 10 bases between the two ends. This CDR3 is built from 12 residues. This CDR3 is CSVGSGIYEQYF. The CDR3 DNA sequence: TGCAGCGTTGGTTCAGGCATCTACGAGCAGTACTTC.

This clonotype was counted a few times. The J gene is TRBJ2-1, the V gene TRBV5-6; TRBD2 aligns across 9 bases. This CDR3 contains 16 residues. Germline V gene sequence: CDR1 SGHDT, CDR2 YYEEEE. After removal of 4 bases from V and 10 bases from J, the junction contained 15 bases not matched to a gene. The CDR3 sequence is CASSPTGTSMSREQFF. DNA of the CDR3: TGTGCCAGCAGCCCGACCGGGACTAGCATGAGTCGAGAGCAGTTCTTC.